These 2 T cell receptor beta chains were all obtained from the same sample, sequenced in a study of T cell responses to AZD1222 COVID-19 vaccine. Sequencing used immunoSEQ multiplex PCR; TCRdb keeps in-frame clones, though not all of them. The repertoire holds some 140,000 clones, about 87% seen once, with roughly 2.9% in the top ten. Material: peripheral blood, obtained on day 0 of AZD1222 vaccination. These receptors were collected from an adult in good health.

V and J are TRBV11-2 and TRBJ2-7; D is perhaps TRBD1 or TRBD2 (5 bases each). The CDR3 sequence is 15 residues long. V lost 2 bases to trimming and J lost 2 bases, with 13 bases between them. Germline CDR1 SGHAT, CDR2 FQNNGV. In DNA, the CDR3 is TGTGCCAGCAGCTTATCCCGGGGCAGGGCCTACGAGCAGTACTTC. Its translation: CASSLSRGRAYEQYF.

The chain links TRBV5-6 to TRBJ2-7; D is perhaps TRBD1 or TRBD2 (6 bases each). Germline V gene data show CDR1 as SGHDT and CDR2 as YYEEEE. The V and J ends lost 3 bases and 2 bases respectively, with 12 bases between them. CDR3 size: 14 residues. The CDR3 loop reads CASSSPGATYEQYF. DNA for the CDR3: TGTGCCAGCAGCTCCCCGGGGGCCACCTACGAGCAGTACTTC.